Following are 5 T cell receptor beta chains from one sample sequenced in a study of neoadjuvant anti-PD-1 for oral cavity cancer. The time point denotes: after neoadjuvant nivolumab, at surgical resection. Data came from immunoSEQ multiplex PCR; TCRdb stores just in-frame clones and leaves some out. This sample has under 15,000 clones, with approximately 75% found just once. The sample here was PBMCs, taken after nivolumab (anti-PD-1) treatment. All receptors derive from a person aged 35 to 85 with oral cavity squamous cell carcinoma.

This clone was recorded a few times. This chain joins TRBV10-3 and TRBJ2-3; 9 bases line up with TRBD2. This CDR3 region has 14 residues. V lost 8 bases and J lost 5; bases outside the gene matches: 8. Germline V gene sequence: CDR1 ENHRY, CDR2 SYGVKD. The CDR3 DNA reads TGTGCCATCGGGGCGGGAGGGCCACGAGATACGCAGTATTTT. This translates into CAIGAGGPRDTQYF.

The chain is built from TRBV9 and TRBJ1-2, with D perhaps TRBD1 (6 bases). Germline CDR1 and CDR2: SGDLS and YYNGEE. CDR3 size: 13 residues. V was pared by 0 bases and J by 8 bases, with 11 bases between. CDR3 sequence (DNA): TGTGCCAGCAGCGTAGAGAGGGGGTACGGCTACACCTTC. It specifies CASSVERGYGYTF.

The CDR3 bases are TGTGCCAGTAGTATACAACGCGATCAGCCCCAGCATTTT. Amino acid sequence: CASSIQRDQPQHF. V and J are TRBV19 and TRBJ1-5; D ambiguous. V was clipped by 2 bases and J by 5 bases, with 7 bases between them. From germline, CDR1 is LNHDA and CDR2 SQIVND (reference sequence). This CDR3 region has 13 residues.

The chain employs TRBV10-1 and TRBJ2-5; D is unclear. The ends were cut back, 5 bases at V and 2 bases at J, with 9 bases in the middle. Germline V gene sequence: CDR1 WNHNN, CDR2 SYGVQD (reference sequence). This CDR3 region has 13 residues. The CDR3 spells CASSSDIQETQYF. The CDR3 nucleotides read TGCGCCAGCAGTTCAGACATTCAAGAGACCCAGTACTTC.

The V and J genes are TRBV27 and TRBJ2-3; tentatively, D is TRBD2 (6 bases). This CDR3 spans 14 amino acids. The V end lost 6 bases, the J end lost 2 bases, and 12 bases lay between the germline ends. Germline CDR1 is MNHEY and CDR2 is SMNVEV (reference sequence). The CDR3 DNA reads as TGTGCCAGCAGGGAGGGTCATCTCACAGATACGCAGTATTTT. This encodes CASREGHLTDTQYF.